The T cell receptor (beta chain) described here comes from a study of T cells expressing NK-cell markers. Study-wide background: Repertoires of TCR beta were obtained from T cells sorted as CD3+CD56+NKG2C+, CD3+CD56+NKG2C- and CD3+CD56-NKG2C+.

The CDR3 has 12 amino acids. Germline CDR1 ENHRY, CDR2 SYGVKD. TCRdb re-analyzed the 5' RACE reads; it lists each CDR3 protein once, without DNA. In total, the table holds 500,000 to 700,000 distinct CDR3 sequences. The sample consisted of blood T cells: a sorted CD56 or NKG2C T cell subset, CD4+ or CD8+ T cells, or bulk PBMC T cells (not recorded which). The chain is built from TRBV10-3 and TRBJ2-1; TCRdb proposes TRBD1, but this gene call is untestable without DNA. The sequence was collected from a young man in good health. CDR3 amino acids: CAISAPGNEQFF.